This TCR beta chain was recorded in a study of cytotoxic CD8 clonotypes in ibrutinib-treated CLL. Background on the study: The authors obtained response samples at a median of approximately 12 months of treatment, range 6 to 36. Study results and limitations: On treatment, the uncommon public clonotypes contracted or remained stable. Ibrutinib response saw clonality rise, and progression saw it return toward baseline.

Profiled with immunoSEQ multiplex PCR; TCRdb holds only in-frame clones, not every one. The sample carries 130,000 to 150,000 clones, around three quarters recorded once. Regarding this clone: What it binds is not known.

This receptor was identified in a human donor with chronic lymphocytic leukemia. The material was PBMCs, obtained after 12 months of ibrutinib treatment.

CDR3 amino acids: CASSDSGIVGTGGVETQYF. The DNA for the CDR3 is TGTGCCAGCAGTGATTCGGGAATTGTGGGGACAGGGGGCGTAGAGACCCAGTACTTC. The chain carries TRBV6-1 and TRBJ2-5; TRBD1 matches at 12 bases. The V gene's germline CDR1 is MNHNS and CDR2 SASEGT. This CDR3 is 19 amino acids long. V shed 3 bases, J shed 4 bases, and the junction held 15 bases outside the gene matches.